This TCR beta chain was profiled in a study of cytomegalovirus exposure and HLA in healthy donors. Whole-study results and caveats: Within the data, a cluster of highly shared sequence variants was likely a sequencing artifact. Cytomegalovirus association was assigned to some 160 TCR beta chains. Presence/absence analyses supposed approximately even sequencing depth among donors.

The CDR3 is made up of 13 amino acids. V lost 4 bases and J lost 11, with 17 bases in between. The germline V gene has CDR1 MNHNS and CDR2 SASEGT. Details on this clone: The antigen remains undetermined.

Primers for the PCR totalled 60 Vbeta and 13 Jbeta. The table came from immunoSEQ multiplex PCR; TCRdb's copy has only in-frame clones and leaves some out. The table lists 95,000 to 150,000 clones, approximately 72% of them singletons. Material: PBMCs. This chain joins TRBV6-1 and TRBJ1-1, with D uncertain. This clonotype originated in a woman aged 40 to 50 in good health and CMV-seropositive. The CDR3 nucleotides are TGTGCCAGCAGTGCAAGAGGTGTCCGGGTTGCTTTCTTT. This codes for CASSARGVRVAFF.